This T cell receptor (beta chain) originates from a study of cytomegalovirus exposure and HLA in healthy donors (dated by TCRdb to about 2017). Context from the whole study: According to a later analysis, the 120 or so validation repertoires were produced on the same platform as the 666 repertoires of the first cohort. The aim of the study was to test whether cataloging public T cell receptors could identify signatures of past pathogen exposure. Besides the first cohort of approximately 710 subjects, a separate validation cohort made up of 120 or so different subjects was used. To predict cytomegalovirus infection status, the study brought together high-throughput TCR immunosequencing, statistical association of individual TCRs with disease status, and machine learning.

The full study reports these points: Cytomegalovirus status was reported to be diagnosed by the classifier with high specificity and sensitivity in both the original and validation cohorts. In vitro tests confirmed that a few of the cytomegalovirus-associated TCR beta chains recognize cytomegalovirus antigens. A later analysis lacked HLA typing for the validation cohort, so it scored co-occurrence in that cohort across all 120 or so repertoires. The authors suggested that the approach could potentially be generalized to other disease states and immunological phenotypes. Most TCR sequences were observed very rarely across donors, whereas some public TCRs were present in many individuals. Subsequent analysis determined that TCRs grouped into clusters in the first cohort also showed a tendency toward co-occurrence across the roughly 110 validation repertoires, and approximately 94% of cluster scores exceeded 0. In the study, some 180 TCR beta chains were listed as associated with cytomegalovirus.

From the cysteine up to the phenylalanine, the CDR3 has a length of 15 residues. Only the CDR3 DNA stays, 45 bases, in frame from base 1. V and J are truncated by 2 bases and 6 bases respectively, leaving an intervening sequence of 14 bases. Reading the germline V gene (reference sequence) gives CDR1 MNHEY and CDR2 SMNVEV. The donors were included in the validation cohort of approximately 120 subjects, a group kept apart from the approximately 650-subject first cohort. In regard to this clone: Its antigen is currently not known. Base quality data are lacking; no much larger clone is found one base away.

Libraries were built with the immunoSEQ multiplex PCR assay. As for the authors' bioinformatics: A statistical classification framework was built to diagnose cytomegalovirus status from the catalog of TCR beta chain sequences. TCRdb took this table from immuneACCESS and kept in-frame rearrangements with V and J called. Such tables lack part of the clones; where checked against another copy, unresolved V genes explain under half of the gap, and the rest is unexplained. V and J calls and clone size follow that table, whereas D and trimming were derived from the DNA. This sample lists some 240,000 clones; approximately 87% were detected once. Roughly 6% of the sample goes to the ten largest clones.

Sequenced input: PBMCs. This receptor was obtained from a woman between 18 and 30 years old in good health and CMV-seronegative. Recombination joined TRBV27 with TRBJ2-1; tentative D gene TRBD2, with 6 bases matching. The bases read TGTGCCAGCAGTTTACAGCGGACCGGGGGCAATGAGCAGTTCTTC. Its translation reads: CASSLQRTGGNEQFF.